The 5 T cell receptor beta chains below were found in one sample sequenced in a study of blood T cell repertoires in COVID-19. Assay used: immunoSEQ multiplex PCR; TCRdb lists only in-frame clones, some missing. The sample has some 140,000 clones; roughly 80% are singletons. Sequencing was carried out using peripheral blood. The source of these receptors is a woman aged 55-70 years with acute or convalescent COVID-19.

The V gene is TRBV5-1, the J gene TRBJ2-7; D ambiguous. Trimming took 4 bases from V and 0 from J, leaving 8 bases between them. The CDR3 is 13 residues long. Germline V gives CDR1 SGHRS, CDR2 YFSETQ. The CDR3 loop reads CASSVQSSYEQYF. CDR3 nucleotides: TGCGCCAGCAGCGTACAGAGCTCCTACGAGCAGTACTTC. Full variable domain (remainder filled in from reference TRBV5-1 and TRBJ2-7): KAGVTQTPRYLIKTRGQQVTLSCSPISGHRSVSWYQQTPGQGLQFLFEYFSETQRNKGNFPGRFSGRQFSNSRSEMNVSTLELGDSALYLCASSVQSSYEQYFGPGTRLTVT.

This clone turned up a few times. The chain has TRBV4-1 and TRBJ1-1; the D gene is possibly TRBD1 (6 bases). Germline CDR1 and CDR2: MGHRA and YSYEKL. Between the trimmed V and J ends, which lost 1 base and 0 bases, there was a span of 12 bases. The CDR3 consists of 16 residues. In DNA form, the CDR3 reads TGCGCCAGCAGCCAAGGTTTTACAGGGTTGAACACTGAAGCTTTCTTT. Encoded protein: CASSQGFTGLNTEAFF.

The V call is TRBV5-1, the J call TRBJ1-4; tentatively, D is TRBD1 (5 bases). The CDR3 sequence is 14 residues long. The germline V gene encodes CDR1 SGHRS and CDR2 YFSETQ. V was shortened by 4 bases and J by 7 bases, with 14 bases between the two germline ends. For the CDR3, the DNA is TGCGCCAGCAGCGGAGGGGAGGCGGGTGAAAAACTGTTTTTT. Its translation is CASSGGEAGEKLFF.

The V call is TRBV4-1, the J call TRBJ1-2; D is unresolved. V lost 0 bases to trimming and J lost 4 bases, with 6 bases between them. The CDR3 totals 13 residues. The germline V gene encodes CDR1 MGHRA and CDR2 YSYEKL. CDR3 region: CASSQDRGYGYTF. CDR3 bases: TGCGCCAGCAGCCAAGATCGAGGCTATGGCTACACCTTC.

V usage is TRBV11-2 and J usage is TRBJ1-2, with a tentative D call TRBD1 (6 bases). Germline values: CDR1 SGHAT, CDR2 FQNNGV. V lost 0 bases to trimming and J lost 4 bases, with 15 bases between them. The CDR3 contains 16 residues. The DNA for the CDR3 is TGTGCCAGCAGCTTAGAGGGGCTCGGGGGGCCCTATGGCTACACCTTC. Residues: CASSLEGLGGPYGYTF.